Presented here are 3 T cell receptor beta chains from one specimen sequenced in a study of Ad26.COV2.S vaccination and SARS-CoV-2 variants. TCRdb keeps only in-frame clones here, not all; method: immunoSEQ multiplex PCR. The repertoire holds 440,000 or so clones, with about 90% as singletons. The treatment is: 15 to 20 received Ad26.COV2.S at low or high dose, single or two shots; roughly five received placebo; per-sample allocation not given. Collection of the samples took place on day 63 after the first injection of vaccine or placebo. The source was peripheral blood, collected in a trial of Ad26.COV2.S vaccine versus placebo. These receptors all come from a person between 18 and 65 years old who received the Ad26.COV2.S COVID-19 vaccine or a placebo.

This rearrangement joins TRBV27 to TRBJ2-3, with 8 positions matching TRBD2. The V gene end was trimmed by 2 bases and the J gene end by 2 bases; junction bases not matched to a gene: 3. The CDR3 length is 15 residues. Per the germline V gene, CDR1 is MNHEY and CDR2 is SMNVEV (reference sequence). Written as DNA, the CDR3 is TGTGCCAGCAGTTTAAGGCGGGGGGACACAGATACGCAGTATTTT. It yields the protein CASSLRRGDTDTQYF.

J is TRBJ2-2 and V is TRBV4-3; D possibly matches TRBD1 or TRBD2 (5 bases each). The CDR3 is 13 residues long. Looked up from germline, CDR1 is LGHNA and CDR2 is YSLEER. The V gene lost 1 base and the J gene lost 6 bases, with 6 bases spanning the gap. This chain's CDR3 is CASSQGGSGELFF. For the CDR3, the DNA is TGCGCCAGCAGCCAAGGGGGGTCCGGGGAGCTGTTTTTT.

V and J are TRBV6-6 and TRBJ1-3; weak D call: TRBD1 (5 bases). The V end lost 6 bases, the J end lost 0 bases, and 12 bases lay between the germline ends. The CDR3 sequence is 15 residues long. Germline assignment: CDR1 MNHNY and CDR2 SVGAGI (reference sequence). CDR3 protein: CASSPGGNSGNTIYF. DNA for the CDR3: TGTGCCAGCAGCCCTGGGGGGAACTCTGGAAACACCATATATTTT.